Below are 14 T cell receptor beta chains sequenced from a single sample in a study of OX40 agonist ivuxolimab in advanced cancers. Profiled with immunoSEQ multiplex PCR; TCRdb holds only in-frame clones, not every one. Counted here are about 23,000 clones, about 77% occurring once; the ten biggest clones make up just over 2%. The sequencing here drew on CD4+ or CD8+ T cells sorted from blood, taken in a trial of the OX40 agonist ivuxolimab. These receptor sequences come from an adult with an advanced solid tumor such as melanoma, head and neck, liver or kidney cancer.

The chain recombines TRBV5-6 with TRBJ2-5; D is unresolved. In germline, CDR1 is SGHDT, CDR2 YYEEEE. The CDR3 runs 11 residues. The V end lost 0 bases, the J end lost 8 bases, and 5 bases lay between the germline ends. The CDR3 region is CASSLGGTQYF. The CDR3 DNA follows: TGTGCCAGCAGCTTGGGGGGTACCCAGTACTTC.

The chain joins TRBV7-2 to TRBJ2-3, with 7 bases lining up with TRBD1. The CDR3 runs to 13 residues. V dropped 5 bases and J dropped 7; count of bases not matched to a gene: 6. Germline values: CDR1 SGHTA, CDR2 FQGNSA. DNA of the CDR3: TGTGCCAGCAGCCCCGGGACAGTTCATACGCAGTATTTT. It yields the protein CASSPGTVHTQYF.

The CDR3 DNA follows: TGTGCCAGCGGGCGACAGGGCCTTAGGAAAGAAAAACTGTTTTTT. Translation gives CASGRQGLRKEKLFF. The chain links TRBV7-2 to TRBJ1-4; 7 bases agree with TRBD1. This CDR3 spans 15 amino acids. Trimming cost V 8 bases and J 8 bases; bases outside gene matches: 14. CDR1 and CDR2 from the germline V gene are SGHTA and FQGNSA. The whole variable domain, remainder taken from reference TRBV7-2 and TRBJ1-4, is GAGVSQSPSNKVTEKGKDVELRCDPISGHTALYWYRQSLGQGLEFLIYFQGNSAPDKSGLPSDRFSAERTGGSVSTLTIQRTQQEDSAVYLCASGRQGLRKEKLFFGSGTQLSVL.

V usage is TRBV6-6 and J usage is TRBJ2-7; D call uncertain. The V and J ends lost 9 bases and 5 bases respectively, with 14 bases between them. Germline values: CDR1 MNHNY, CDR2 SVGAGI (reference sequence). This CDR3 has 12 residues. CDR3: CASRSSGDEQYF. The CDR3 DNA is TGTGCCAGTAGGAGTAGTGGAGACGAGCAGTACTTC.

The chain uses TRBV28 and TRBJ2-2; D not certain. Germline lookup yields CDR1 MDHEN and CDR2 SYDVKM. CDR3 length: 15 amino acids. Trimming stripped 2 bases from V and 5 bases from J, with 12 bases between. This chain's CDR3 is CASSLDSFSTGELFF. CDR3 nucleotides: TGTGCCAGCAGTTTAGACTCATTCTCAACCGGGGAGCTGTTTTTT.

This clone has a single count. The chain uses TRBV7-2 and TRBJ2-1; D not resolved. Trimming took 6 bases from V and 2 from J, leaving 5 bases between them. In germline, CDR1 is SGHTA, CDR2 FQGNSA. The CDR3 sequence is 12 residues long. CDR3 coding DNA: TGTGCCAGCAGGCAAACCTACAATGAGCAGTTCTTC. Encoded protein: CASRQTYNEQFF.

In DNA form, the CDR3 reads TGCAGCGTCGCGGGACAGCCGACCTACGAGCAGTACTTC. Amino acid sequence: CSVAGQPTYEQYF. The chain has TRBV29-1 and TRBJ2-7, with D possibly matching TRBD1 (7 bases). This CDR3 has 13 amino acids. V shed 6 bases and J shed 2 bases, with 14 bases lying between them. Germline V gene data show CDR1 as SQVTM and CDR2 as ANQGSEA.

This clone showed up just a few times. The chain links TRBV5-8 to TRBJ1-1, with a possible D match to TRBD1 (6 bases). Between the trimmed V and J ends, which lost 4 bases and 2 bases, there was a span of 9 bases. This CDR3 is built from 13 residues. Germline V lookup: CDR1 SGHTS, CDR2 YDEGEE. The CDR3 here is CASSTQGNTEAFF. DNA for the CDR3: TGTGCCAGCAGCACACAGGGCAACACTGAAGCTTTCTTT.

The chain joins TRBV18 to TRBJ2-7; the D gene is possibly TRBD2 (5 bases). V was clipped by 4 bases and J by 2 bases, with 18 bases between them. The CDR3 is made up of 16 amino acids. Looked up from germline, CDR1 is KGHSH and CDR2 is LQKENI. The DNA for the CDR3 is TGTGCCAGCTCACAACGGCCACCAGCGGAAACCTACGAGCAGTACTTC. It encodes CASSQRPPAETYEQYF. Variable domain in full (rest from reference TRBV18 and TRBJ2-7): NAGVMQNPRHLVRRRGQEARLRCSPMKGHSHVYWYRQLPEEGLKFMVYLQKENIIDESGMPKERFSAEFPKEGPSILRIQQVVRGDSAAYFCASSQRPPAETYEQYFGPGTRLTVT.

This clone showed up just a few times. The chain uses TRBV2 and TRBJ2-7; D is unresolved. The CDR3 sequence is 12 residues long. Germline CDR1 is SNHLY and CDR2 is FYNNEI. The ends were cut back, 3 bases at V and 1 base at J, with 4 bases in the middle. The CDR3 sequence is CASSERSYEQYF. The CDR3 DNA is TGTGCCAGCAGTGAGCGTTCCTACGAGCAGTACTTC.

The rearrangement joins TRBV4-3 to TRBJ2-2; a weak D match, TRBD1 (5 bases). This CDR3 comprises 16 residues. Germline V CDR1 and CDR2: LGHNA, YSLEER. V was clipped by 1 base and J by 3 bases, with 12 bases between them. The CDR3 sequence is CASSQVSFRDTGELFF. The CDR3 DNA sequence: TGCGCCAGCAGCCAAGTTTCTTTCAGGGACACCGGGGAGCTGTTTTTT.

The CDR3 loop reads CASSASGTVNSPLHF. CDR3 sequence (DNA): TGTGCCAGCAGTGCGTCCGGGACAGTGAATTCACCCCTCCACTTT. V usage is TRBV6-1 and J usage is TRBJ1-6; 7 bases line up with TRBD1. The CDR3 has 15 residues. CDR1 MNHNS and CDR2 SASEGT come from the germline V gene. V dropped 4 bases and J dropped 7; count of bases not matched to a gene: 7.

There are a few counts of this clone. CDR3 coding DNA: TGTGCCAGCAGTTTTTGGGCGGGGGGTATGTCAAATGAGCAGTTCTTC. Encoded protein: CASSFWAGGMSNEQFF. The chain is built from TRBV27 and TRBJ2-1; 8 bases agree with TRBD2. Germline-derived CDR1 and CDR2 are MNHEY and SMNVEV (reference sequence). CDR3 length equals 16 residues. Trimming at V came to 3 bases and at J to 7 bases, leaving 11 bases not matched to a gene.

This rearrangement joins TRBV7-2 to TRBJ1-5; possibly TRBD1 for D (5 bases). The V end was cut by 0 bases, the J end by 4 bases, with 13 bases between. This CDR3 spans 16 amino acids. The germline V gene encodes CDR1 SGHTA and CDR2 FQGNSA. CDR3 residues: CASSLASGQANQPQHF. The DNA for the CDR3 is TGTGCCAGCAGCTTAGCGTCAGGGCAGGCAAATCAGCCCCAGCATTTT. The full variable domain, rest sourced from reference TRBV7-2 and TRBJ1-5, is GAGVSQSPSNKVTEKGKDVELRCDPISGHTALYWYRQSLGQGLEFLIYFQGNSAPDKSGLPSDRFSAERTGGSVSTLTIQRTQQEDSAVYLCASSLASGQANQPQHFGDGTRLSIL.